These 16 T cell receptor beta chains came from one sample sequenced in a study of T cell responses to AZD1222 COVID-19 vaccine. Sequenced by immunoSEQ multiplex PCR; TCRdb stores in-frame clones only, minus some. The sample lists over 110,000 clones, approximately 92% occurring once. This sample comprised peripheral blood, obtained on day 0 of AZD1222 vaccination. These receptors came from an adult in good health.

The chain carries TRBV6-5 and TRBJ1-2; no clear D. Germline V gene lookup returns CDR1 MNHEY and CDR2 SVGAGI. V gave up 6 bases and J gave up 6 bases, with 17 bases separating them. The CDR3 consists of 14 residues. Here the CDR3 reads CASRGYLPGDGYTF. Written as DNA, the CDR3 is TGTGCCAGCAGGGGCTATCTCCCAGGCGATGGCTACACCTTC.

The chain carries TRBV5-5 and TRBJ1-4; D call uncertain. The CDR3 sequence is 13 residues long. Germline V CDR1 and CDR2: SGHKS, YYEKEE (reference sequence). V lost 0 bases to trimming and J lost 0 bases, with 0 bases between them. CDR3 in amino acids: CASSLATNEKLFF. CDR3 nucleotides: TGTGCCAGCAGCTTGGCAACTAATGAAAAACTGTTTTTT.

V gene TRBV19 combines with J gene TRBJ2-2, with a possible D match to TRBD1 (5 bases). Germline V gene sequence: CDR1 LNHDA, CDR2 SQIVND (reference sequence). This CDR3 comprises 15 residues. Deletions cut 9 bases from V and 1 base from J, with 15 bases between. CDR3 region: CASRLGQGNTGELFF. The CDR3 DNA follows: TGTGCCAGCCGCTTGGGGCAGGGGAACACCGGGGAGCTGTTTTTT.

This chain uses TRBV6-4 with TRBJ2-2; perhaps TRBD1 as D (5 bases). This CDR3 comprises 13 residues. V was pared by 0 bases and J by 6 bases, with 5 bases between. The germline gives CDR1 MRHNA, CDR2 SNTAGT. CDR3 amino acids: CASSDSTAGELFF. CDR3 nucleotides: TGTGCCAGCAGTGACTCGACAGCCGGGGAGCTGTTTTTT.

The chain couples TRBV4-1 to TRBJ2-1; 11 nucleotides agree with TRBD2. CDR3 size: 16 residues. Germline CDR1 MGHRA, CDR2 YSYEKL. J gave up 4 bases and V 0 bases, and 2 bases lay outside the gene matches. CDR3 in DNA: TGCGCCAGCAGCCAAGATGGGACTAGCGGTTACAATGAGCAGTTCTTC. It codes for CASSQDGTSGYNEQFF.

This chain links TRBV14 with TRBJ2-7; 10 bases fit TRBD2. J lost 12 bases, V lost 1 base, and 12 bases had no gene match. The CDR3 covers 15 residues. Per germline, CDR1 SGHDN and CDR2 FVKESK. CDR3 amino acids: CASSQALRAGGPRYF. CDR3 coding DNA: TGTGCCAGCAGCCAAGCGCTCCGAGCGGGAGGGCCCAGGTACTTC.

The CDR3 loop reads CASNGGGGVKLFF. As DNA, the CDR3 is TGTGCCAGCAACGGGGGAGGGGGCGTAAAACTGTTTTTT. This chain joins TRBV2 and TRBJ1-4, with 7 bases lining up with TRBD1. The CDR3 is 13 amino acids. In germline, CDR1 is SNHLY, CDR2 FYNNEI. V was clipped by 7 bases and J by 10 bases; unmatched bases: 9.

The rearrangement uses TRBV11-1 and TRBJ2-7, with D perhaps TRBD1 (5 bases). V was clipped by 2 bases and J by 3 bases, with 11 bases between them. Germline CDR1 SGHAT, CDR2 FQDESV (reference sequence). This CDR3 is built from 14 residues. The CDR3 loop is CASSLRRGNYEQYF. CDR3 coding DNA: TGTGCCAGCAGCTTACGTAGGGGAAACTACGAGCAGTACTTC.

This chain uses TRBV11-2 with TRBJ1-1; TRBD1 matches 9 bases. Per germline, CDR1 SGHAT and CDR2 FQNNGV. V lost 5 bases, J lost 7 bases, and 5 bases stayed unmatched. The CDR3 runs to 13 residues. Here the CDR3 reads CASSLRDRVEAFF. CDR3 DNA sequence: TGTGCCAGCAGCCTGAGGGACAGGGTTGAAGCTTTCTTT.

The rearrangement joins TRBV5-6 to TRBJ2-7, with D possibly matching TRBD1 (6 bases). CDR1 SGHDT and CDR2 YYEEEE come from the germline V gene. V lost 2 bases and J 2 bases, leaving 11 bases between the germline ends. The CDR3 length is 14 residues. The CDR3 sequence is CASSFQQGTYEQYF. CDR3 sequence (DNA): TGTGCCAGCAGCTTCCAACAGGGAACCTACGAGCAGTACTTC. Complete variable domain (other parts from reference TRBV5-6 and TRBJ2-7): DAGVTQSPTHLIKTRGQQVTLRCSPKSGHDTVSWYQQALGQGPQFIFQYYEEEERQRGNFPDRFSGHQFPNYSSELNVNALLLGDSALYLCASSFQQGTYEQYFGPGTRLTVT.

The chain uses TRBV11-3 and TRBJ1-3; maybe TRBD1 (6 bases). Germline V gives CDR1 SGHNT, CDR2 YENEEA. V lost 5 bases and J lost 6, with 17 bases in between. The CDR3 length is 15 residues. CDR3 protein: CASSTNGTSLNTIYF. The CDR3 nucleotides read TGTGCCAGCAGCACTAACGGGACATCTTTAAACACCATATATTTT.

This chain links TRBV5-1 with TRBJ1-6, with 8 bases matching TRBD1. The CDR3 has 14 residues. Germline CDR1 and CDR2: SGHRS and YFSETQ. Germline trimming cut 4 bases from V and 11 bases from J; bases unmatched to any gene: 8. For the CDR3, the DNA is TGCGCCAGCAGCGGAGGACAGGGTGAGGCACCCCTCCACTTT. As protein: CASSGGQGEAPLHF. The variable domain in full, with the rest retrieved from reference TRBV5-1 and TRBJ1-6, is KAGVTQTPRYLIKTRGQQVTLSCSPISGHRSVSWYQQTPGQGLQFLFEYFSETQRNKGNFPGRFSGRQFSNSRSEMNVSTLELGDSALYLCASSGGQGEAPLHFGNGTRLTVT.

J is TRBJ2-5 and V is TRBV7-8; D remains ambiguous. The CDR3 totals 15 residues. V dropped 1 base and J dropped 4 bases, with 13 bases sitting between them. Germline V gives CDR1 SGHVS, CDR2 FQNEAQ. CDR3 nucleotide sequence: TGTGCCAGCAGCTTAGGATCAGGAGTCGGAGAGACCCAGTACTTC. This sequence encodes CASSLGSGVGETQYF.

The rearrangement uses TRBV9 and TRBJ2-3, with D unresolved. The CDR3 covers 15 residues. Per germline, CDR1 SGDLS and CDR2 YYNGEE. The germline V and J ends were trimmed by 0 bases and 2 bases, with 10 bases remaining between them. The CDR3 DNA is TGTGCCAGCAGCGTAGAACGCCTGGACACAGATACGCAGTATTTT. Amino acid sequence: CASSVERLDTDTQYF. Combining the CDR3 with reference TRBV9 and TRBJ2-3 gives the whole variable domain DSGVTQTPKHLITATGQRVTLRCSPRSGDLSVYWYQQSLDQGLQFLIQYYNGEERAKGNILERFSAQQFPDLHSELNLSSLELGDSALYFCASSVERLDTDTQYFGPGTRLTVL.

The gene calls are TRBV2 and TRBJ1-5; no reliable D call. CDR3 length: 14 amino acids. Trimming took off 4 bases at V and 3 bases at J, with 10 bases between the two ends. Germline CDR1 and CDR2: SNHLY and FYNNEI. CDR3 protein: CASSAGMTNQPQHF. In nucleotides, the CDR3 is TGTGCCAGCAGTGCGGGGATGACCAATCAGCCCCAGCATTTT.

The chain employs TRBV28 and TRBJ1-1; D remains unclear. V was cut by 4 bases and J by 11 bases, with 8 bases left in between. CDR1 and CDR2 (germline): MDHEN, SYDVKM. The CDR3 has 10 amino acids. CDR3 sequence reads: CASSSRRAFF. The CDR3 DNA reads TGTGCCAGCAGTTCCCGTCGGGCTTTCTTT.